This record covers a single T cell receptor beta chain. The antigen is unknown. The data derive from a study of a mutant IDH1 vaccine in newly diagnosed glioma. Study-level background: The sex distribution of treated patients was about 62% male and approximately 40% female, with a mean age of around 40 years. Antecedent treatment encompassed radiotherapy, temozolomide, or their combination; the majority received both.

Overall study results and limits: Of all patients, 93.3% showed vaccine-induced immune responses.

Only in-frame clones appear in the TCRdb table, and some are missing; sequencing was by immunoSEQ multiplex PCR. Of 110,000 or so clones listed, roughly 88% are singletons. Specified time point: week 11, during vaccination. The vaccine gave 300 ug of a 20-mer mutant IDH1 peptide subcutaneously per dose. In every donor, the tumor was a new WHO grade 3 or 4 IDH1-mutant, ATRX-lost astrocytoma. Germline CDR1 reads SEHNR; CDR2 reads FQNEAQ (reference sequence). There are 16 residues in the CDR3. V was pared by 2 bases and J by 1 base, with 3 bases of the junction left unmatched. This TCR derives from a woman aged 50 to 60 with glioma. The genes are TRBV7-9 and TRBJ2-4, with TRBD1 matching 9 bases. The source material was PBMCs, sampled from a glioma patient whose treatment included an IDH1 peptide vaccine. This chain's CDR3 is CASSLTTGGAKNIQYF. The CDR3, as DNA: TGTGCCAGCAGCTTAACGACAGGGGGTGCCAAAAACATTCAGTACTTC.